The 8 T cell receptor beta chains in this list originate from one sample, sequenced in a study of blood T cell repertoires in COVID-19. Sequenced by immunoSEQ multiplex PCR; TCRdb stores in-frame clones only, minus some. This sample has hundreds of thousands of clones; about 89% occur once, and the top ten carry less than 9%. Sequencing was done on a sample of peripheral blood. These TCRs come from a woman aged 45-65 years with COVID-19, enrolled during active disease.

The chain joins TRBV19 to TRBJ1-2; 9 nucleotides match TRBD1. The trim removed 7 bases at V and 7 bases at J, leaving 7 bases unmatched. The CDR3 is 13 residues long. Germline V lookup: CDR1 LNHDA, CDR2 SQIVND (reference sequence). CDR3 DNA sequence: TGTGCCAGTACCCCACAGGGGGCGGCTGGCTACACCTTC. It codes for CASTPQGAAGYTF.

The gene calls are TRBV27 and TRBJ1-3; D possibly corresponds to TRBD1 (5 bases). The germline V gene encodes CDR1 MNHEY and CDR2 SMNVEV (reference sequence). The CDR3 contains 14 residues. V gave up 5 bases and J gave up 3 bases, with 11 bases separating them. As DNA, the CDR3 is TGTGCCAGCAGTCAGGGACTGTATGGAAACACCATATATTTT. It is translated as CASSQGLYGNTIYF.

This clone has a single count. The genes are TRBV28 and TRBJ2-7, with TRBD1 matching over 7 bases. The V segment lost 4 bases and the J segment 4 bases; nucleotides outside the gene matches: 13. The CDR3 totals 16 residues. Germline V lookup: CDR1 MDHEN, CDR2 SYDVKM. CDR3 loop: CASSSPGGRNRYEQYF. The CDR3 DNA is TGTGCCAGCAGTTCACCAGGGGGAAGAAATAGGTACGAGCAGTACTTC.

The chain is built from TRBV7-2 and TRBJ1-2; 10 nucleotides line up with TRBD1. V dropped 5 bases and J dropped 7; count of bases not matched to a gene: 13. This CDR3 contains 16 residues. Germline values: CDR1 SGHTA, CDR2 FQGNSA. CDR3 sequence (DNA): TGTGCCAGCAGCATCCCGGGACAGGGGCCCTTTGGTGGCTACACCTTC. This translates into CASSIPGQGPFGGYTF.

J is TRBJ2-7 and V is TRBV5-1, with TRBD1 as a possible D gene (6 bases). CDR3 length equals 14 residues. CDR1 and CDR2 (germline): SGHRS, YFSETQ. V lost 5 bases, J lost 0 bases, and 12 bases lay in between. CDR3 sequence: CASSVGGSSYEQYF. CDR3 coding DNA: TGCGCCAGCAGTGTTGGGGGCAGCTCCTACGAGCAGTACTTC.

The chain has TRBV7-2 and TRBJ2-2; perhaps TRBD2 as D (6 bases). In germline, CDR1 is SGHTA, CDR2 FQGNSA. V was trimmed by 5 bases and J by 7 bases, leaving 14 bases between them. The CDR3 sequence is 14 residues long. The CDR3 loop is CASSRRRGNGELFF. The CDR3 DNA sequence: TGTGCCAGCAGCCGTAGGAGGGGAAACGGGGAGCTGTTTTTT.

The rearrangement uses TRBV6-5 and TRBJ1-3; 8 nucleotides match TRBD1. Per the germline V gene, CDR1 is MNHEY and CDR2 is SVGAGI. The CDR3 runs to 12 residues. V gave up 6 bases and J gave up 7 bases; unmatched junction bases: 2. The CDR3 DNA reads as TGTGCCAGCAGCCGGACAGGGAACACCATATATTTT. It specifies CASSRTGNTIYF.

The V call is TRBV5-1, the J call TRBJ1-1; 9 bases agree with TRBD1. Germline V CDR1 and CDR2: SGHRS, YFSETQ. This CDR3 comprises 15 residues. J lost 6 bases, V lost 0 bases, and 6 bases had no gene match. DNA of the CDR3: TGCGCCAGCAGCTTGGAGGGGACAGGGATGGCTGAAGCTTTCTTT. Translation gives CASSLEGTGMAEAFF.